The 10 T cell receptor beta chains listed next were all sequenced from one sample in a study of T-cell memory formation after mild COVID-19. TCRdb fed the 5' RACE reads into MiXCR, producing one record per CDR3 protein. The table records around 300,000 distinct CDR3 sequences, 12% to 15% of them present only once. The specimen sequenced was PBMCs or a T cell subset sorted from them (not recorded which). All receptors come from a young man who had mild COVID-19 (a few samples of this study predate the infection). Cell type and time point are not known.

This chain joins TRBV5-5 and TRBJ1-2; TRBD1 might be the D (6 bases). With 2 bases removed from V and 7 bases from J, the gap between germline ends came to 15 bases. The V gene's germline CDR1 is SGHKS and CDR2 YYEKEE (reference sequence). The CDR3 is made up of 14 amino acids. The CDR3 spells CASSFQYRESGYTF. For the CDR3, the DNA is TGTGCCAGCAGCTTCCAGTACAGGGAATCTGGCTACACCTTC.

Only one count was recorded for this clonotype. The chain recombines TRBV5-1 with TRBJ2-3, with TRBD1 as a possible D gene (5 bases). This CDR3 contains 14 residues. Germline V gene sequence: CDR1 SGHRS, CDR2 YFSETQ. The V end was cut by 0 bases, the J end by 4 bases, with 9 bases between. Here the CDR3 reads CASSLVSGPDTQYF. The CDR3 coding sequence is TGCGCCAGCAGCTTGGTTTCAGGGCCAGATACGCAGTATTTT.

The J gene is TRBJ2-7, the V gene TRBV6-6; D might be TRBD1 (6 bases). CDR3 length: 11 amino acids. Trimming stripped 6 bases from V and 7 bases from J, with 10 bases between. CDR1 is MNHNY, CDR2 SVGAGI, per germline (reference sequence). CDR3 sequence reads: CASRRGGEQYV. CDR3 DNA: TGTGCCAGCAGGAGAGGGGGAGAGCAGTACGTC.

This clonotype was detected only a few times. This chain links TRBV7-2 with TRBJ2-7, with TRBD2 matching over 13 bases. Germline V gene sequence: CDR1 SGHTA, CDR2 FQGNSA. CDR3 size: 14 residues. V was clipped by 4 bases and J by 4 bases; unmatched bases: 1. The CDR3 reads CASSWGLAGYEQYF. Here the CDR3 DNA reads TGTGCCAGCAGCTGGGGACTAGCGGGGTACGAGCAGTACTTC.

J is TRBJ2-5 and V is TRBV3-1; TRBD1 or TRBD2 may be the D gene (5 bases each). Trimming removed 0 bases from V and 5 bases from J, with 10 bases in between. The CDR3 covers 14 residues. Germline assignment: CDR1 LGHDT and CDR2 YNNKEL (reference sequence). The CDR3 is CASSQEWGTETQYF. CDR3 bases: TGTGCCAGCAGCCAAGAATGGGGGACGGAGACCCAGTACTTC.

The chain links TRBV5-4 to TRBJ2-1; 9 bases fit TRBD1. The germline V gene has CDR1 SGHNT and CDR2 YYREEE (reference sequence). Germline trimming cut 4 bases from V and 4 bases from J; bases unmatched to any gene: 6. This CDR3 is built from 15 residues. CDR3 DNA sequence: TGTGCCAGCAGCGCCAGACAGGGGGAGTACAATGAGCAGTTCTTC. Translating gives CASSARQGEYNEQFF. The full variable domain, its missing parts supplied by reference TRBV5-4 and TRBJ2-1, is ETGVTQSPTHLIKTRGQQVTLRCSSQSGHNTVSWYQQALGQGPQFIFQYYREEENGRGNFPPRFSGLQFPNYSSELNVNALELDDSALYLCASSARQGEYNEQFFGPGTRLTVL.

This clonotype has a handful of counts. This sequence joins TRBV20-1 and TRBJ2-3; D is unresolved. Per the germline V gene, CDR1 is DFQATT and CDR2 is SNEGSKA (reference sequence). The V end lost 1 base, the J end lost 0 bases, and 8 bases lay between the germline ends. The CDR3 contains 14 residues. CDR3 loop: CSARGAASTDTQYF. The CDR3 DNA reads TGCAGTGCTAGAGGGGCAGCTAGCACAGATACGCAGTATTTT.

This clonotype has a handful of counts. The chain couples TRBV19 to TRBJ2-5; unclear D gene. Trimming left V 5 bases short and J 4 bases short, with 14 bases between. Germline CDR1 is LNHDA and CDR2 is SQIVND (reference sequence). The length of the CDR3 is 14 residues. The CDR3 sequence is CASSEEWVGETQYF. The CDR3 DNA reads TGTGCCAGTAGTGAGGAATGGGTTGGAGAGACCCAGTACTTC.

There are a few counts of this clonotype. The V gene is TRBV19, the J gene TRBJ2-1; TRBD1 might be the D (6 bases). CDR1 and CDR2 (germline): LNHDA, SQIVND (reference sequence). V lost 7 bases and J 9 bases, leaving 13 bases between the germline ends. CDR3 length: 12 amino acids. CDR3 sequence reads: CASTQTGPEQFF. DNA of the CDR3: TGTGCCAGTACTCAGACAGGCCCTGAGCAGTTCTTC.

The chain carries TRBV5-5 and TRBJ2-4; a weak D match, TRBD2 (6 bases). CDR1 is SGHKS and CDR2 is YYEKEE in the germline V gene (reference sequence). V lost 3 bases to trimming and J lost 6 bases, with 13 bases between them. CDR3 size: 14 residues. The CDR3 region is CASSWGGGVNIQYF. The DNA for the CDR3 is TGTGCCAGCAGCTGGGGCGGAGGGGTAAACATTCAGTACTTC.